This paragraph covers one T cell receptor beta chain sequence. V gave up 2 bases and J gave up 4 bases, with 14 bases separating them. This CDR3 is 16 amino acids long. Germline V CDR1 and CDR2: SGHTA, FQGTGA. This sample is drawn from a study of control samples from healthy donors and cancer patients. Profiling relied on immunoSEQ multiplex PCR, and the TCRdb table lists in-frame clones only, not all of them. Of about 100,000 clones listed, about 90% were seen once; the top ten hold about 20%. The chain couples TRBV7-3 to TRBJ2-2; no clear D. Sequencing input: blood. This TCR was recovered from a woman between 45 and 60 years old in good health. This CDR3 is CASSLSDPLVTGELFF. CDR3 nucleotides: TGTGCCAGCAGCTTATCAGACCCACTGGTCACCGGGGAGCTGTTTTTT. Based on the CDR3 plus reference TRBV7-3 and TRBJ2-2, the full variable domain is GAGVSQTPSNKVTEKGKYVELRCDPISGHTALYWYRQSLGQGPEFLIYFQGTGAADDSGLPNDRFFAVRPEGSVSTLKIQRTERGDSAVYLCASSLSDPLVTGELFFGEGSRLTVL.